This TCR beta chain was recorded in a study of blood T cells in healthy people across ages. V shed 0 bases and J shed 6 bases, with 9 bases lying between them. The CDR3 contains 12 residues. Germline V gene data show CDR1 as SQVTM and CDR2 as ANQGSEA. The authors ran a second PCR of 7 to 11 cycles using a sample-barcoded 5' primer and a J-beta primer mix. TCRdb re-called the 5' RACE reads with MiXCR, one entry per CDR3 protein. This table has around 1.7 million distinct CDR3 sequences, roughly 30% appearing once. For this clonotype: A much bigger clone sits one base away, suggesting this may be a read error.

The TCR was taken from a woman in her twenties or thirties in good health. Sequencing was carried out using blood. The chain links TRBV29-1 to TRBJ2-7, with D maybe TRBD1 (5 bases). For the CDR3, the DNA is TGCAGCGTTGAAGAGTCTAGGGGCGAGCAGTACGTC. The encoded protein is CSVEESRGEQYV.